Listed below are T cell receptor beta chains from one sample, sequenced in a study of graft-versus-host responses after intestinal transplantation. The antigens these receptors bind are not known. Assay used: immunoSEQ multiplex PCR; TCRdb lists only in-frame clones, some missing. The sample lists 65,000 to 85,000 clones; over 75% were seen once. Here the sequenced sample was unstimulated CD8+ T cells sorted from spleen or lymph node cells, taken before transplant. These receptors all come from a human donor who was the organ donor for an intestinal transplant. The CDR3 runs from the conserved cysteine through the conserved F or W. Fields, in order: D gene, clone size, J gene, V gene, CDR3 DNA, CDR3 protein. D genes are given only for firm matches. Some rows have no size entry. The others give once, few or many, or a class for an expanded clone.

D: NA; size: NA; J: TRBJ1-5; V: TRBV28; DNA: TGTGCCAGCAGTTTCGGTCTTATCGGCCAGCCCCAGCATTTT; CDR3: CASSFGLIGQPQHF
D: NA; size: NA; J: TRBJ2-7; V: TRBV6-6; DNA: TGTGCCAGCAGTTACTCGAGTGGCGACGAGCAGTACTTC; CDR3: CASSYSSGDEQYF
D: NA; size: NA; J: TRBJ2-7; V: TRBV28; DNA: TGTGCCAGCAGTTTCGGGGTAGGAGAGCAGTACTTC; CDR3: CASSFGVGEQYF
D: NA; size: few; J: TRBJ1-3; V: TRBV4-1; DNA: TGCGCCAGCAGGAGAAGCTCTGGAAACACCATATATTTT; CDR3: CASRRSSGNTIYF
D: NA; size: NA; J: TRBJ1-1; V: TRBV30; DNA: TGTGCCTGGACTCGGAACACTGAAGCTTTCTTT; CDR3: CAWTRNTEAFF
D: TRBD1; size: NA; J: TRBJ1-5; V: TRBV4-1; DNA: TGCGCCAGCAGCCAACCGGGACAGGGGAGCAATCAGCCCCAGCATTTT; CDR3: CASSQPGQGSNQPQHF
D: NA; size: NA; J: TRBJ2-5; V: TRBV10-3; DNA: TGTGCCCTATGCGGGCGAGAGACCCAGTACTTC; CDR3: CALCGRETQYF
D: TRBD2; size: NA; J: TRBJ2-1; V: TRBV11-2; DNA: TGTGCCAGCAGCTTCAGCGGGGGGGCCGGATACAATGAGCAGTTCTTC; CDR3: CASSFSGGAGYNEQFF
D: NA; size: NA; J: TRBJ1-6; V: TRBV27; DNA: TGTGCCAGCAGTTTAGGGGGATGGATAGCACCCCTCCACTTT; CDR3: CASSLGGWIAPLHF
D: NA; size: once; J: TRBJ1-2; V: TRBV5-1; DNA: TGCGCCAGCAGCTTGGCAGGATATGGCTACACCTTC; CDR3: CASSLAGYGYTF
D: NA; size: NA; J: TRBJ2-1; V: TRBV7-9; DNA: TGTGCCACCAAGGGGAACGAGAATGAGCAGTTCTTC; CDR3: CATKGNENEQFF
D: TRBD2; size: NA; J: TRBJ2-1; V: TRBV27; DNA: TGTGCCAGCACGTTGACACTAGCGGGGCCCCCCTCCTACAATGAGCAGTTCTTC; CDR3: CASTLTLAGPPSYNEQFF
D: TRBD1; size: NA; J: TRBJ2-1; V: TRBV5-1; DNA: TGCGCCAGCAGTGGGACAGGGGCAAACAATGAGCAGTTCTTC; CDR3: CASSGTGANNEQFF
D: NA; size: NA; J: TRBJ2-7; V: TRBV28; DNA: TGTGCCAGCATCGCGCTACGGGATTTTGGGTCCTACGAGCAGTACTTC; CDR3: CASIALRDFGSYEQYF